Listed here are 24 T cell receptor beta chains from one sample, sequenced in a study of a mutant IDH1 vaccine in newly diagnosed glioma. Using immunoSEQ multiplex PCR, the repertoire was profiled, and TCRdb retains in-frame clones only, with some absent. The sample records 30,000 to 40,000 clones, 84% being singletons. Time point described: week 11, during vaccination. Each dose of the vaccine consisted of 300 ug of mutant IDH1 20-mer peptide, with topical imiquimod. No antigens are known for them. The specimen was PBMCs, collected from a glioma patient whose treatment included an IDH1 peptide vaccine. The receptors shown here come from a man aged 35-49 years with glioma.

The chain recombines TRBV18 with TRBJ2-1, with 8 bases identical to TRBD2. The germline V gene encodes CDR1 KGHSH and CDR2 LQKENI. V lost 3 bases, J lost 5 bases, and 9 bases stayed unmatched. This CDR3 is 16 amino acids long. CDR3 residues: CASSPGGGLADNEQFF. As DNA, the CDR3 is TGTGCCAGCTCACCCGGGGGCGGACTAGCAGACAATGAGCAGTTCTTC.

V gene TRBV7-2 combines with J gene TRBJ2-3; 7 positions agree with TRBD2. V gave up 5 bases and J gave up 6 bases; unmatched junction bases: 8. This CDR3 comprises 14 residues. Germline V gene sequence: CDR1 SGHTA, CDR2 FQGNSA. The CDR3 bases are TGTGCCAGCAGCCCCGGACTAGGAAGGGATACGCAGTATTTT. The encoded protein is CASSPGLGRDTQYF.

CDR3 nucleotides: TGTGCCAGCAGCTTGGACGGGGGTGGGAGCAATCAGCCCCAGCATTTT. Translating gives CASSLDGGGSNQPQHF. V is TRBV7-2 and J is TRBJ1-5; D perhaps matches TRBD1 (5 bases). Germline lookup yields CDR1 SGHTA and CDR2 FQGNSA. This CDR3 contains 16 residues. Trimming pared 3 bases from V and 1 base from J, leaving 13 bases between. Together with reference TRBV7-2 and TRBJ1-5, the CDR3 gives the full variable domain: GAGVSQSPSNKVTEKGKDVELRCDPISGHTALYWYRQSLGQGLEFLIYFQGNSAPDKSGLPSDRFSAERTGGSVSTLTIQRTQQEDSAVYLCASSLDGGGSNQPQHFGDGTRLSIL.

The chain uses TRBV19 and TRBJ1-1; 7 bases are a match to TRBD1. CDR1 is LNHDA and CDR2 is SQIVND in the germline V gene (reference sequence). V shed 6 bases, J shed 9 bases, and the junction held 4 bases outside the gene matches. There are 11 residues in the CDR3. The CDR3 spells CASRTGRKAFF. CDR3 DNA: TGTGCCAGTAGGACAGGGAGGAAAGCTTTCTTT.

V gene TRBV27 combines with J gene TRBJ2-5; TRBD2 is a possible D gene (6 bases). The V end lost 5 bases, the J end lost 3 bases, and 13 bases lay between the germline ends. The CDR3 consists of 14 residues. Germline CDR1 MNHEY, CDR2 SMNVEV (reference sequence). The CDR3 spells CASSPGLQKETQYF. The DNA of the CDR3 is TGTGCCAGCAGTCCAGGACTACAAAAAGAGACCCAGTACTTC.

The CDR3 loop reads CASSLAVDYGYTF. DNA for the CDR3: TGTGCCAGCAGCTTAGCGGTGGACTATGGCTACACCTTC. The V and J genes are TRBV7-8 and TRBJ1-2; no reliable D call. CDR1 is SGHVS, CDR2 FQNEAQ, per germline. The V end was cut by 0 bases, the J end by 3 bases, with 5 bases between. The CDR3 consists of 13 residues.

The table lists this clone with a count of one. The chain combines TRBV19 with TRBJ1-4; 7 nucleotides match TRBD1. Germline V gene data show CDR1 as LNHDA and CDR2 as SQIVND (reference sequence). V dropped 6 bases and J dropped 5; count of bases not matched to a gene: 6. The CDR3 totals 14 residues. The CDR3 bases are TGTGCCAGTAGAGAGACAGGGTGGAATGAAAAACTGTTTTTT. Translated, it gives CASRETGWNEKLFF.

The chain recombines TRBV27 with TRBJ2-5; D is uncertain. The CDR3 is made up of 13 amino acids. The ends were cut back, 1 base at V and 4 bases at J, with 7 bases in the middle. Germline V gives CDR1 MNHEY, CDR2 SMNVEV (reference sequence). The CDR3 loop reads CASSLLGPETQYF. The CDR3 nucleotides are TGTGCCAGCAGTTTATTAGGGCCAGAGACCCAGTACTTC.

The V and J genes are TRBV21-1 and TRBJ2-2. TRBV21-1 is noted as a pseudogene. The CDR3 spans 14 residues. The CDR3 loop reads CASSKLKGTGELFF. The CDR3 DNA reads as TGTGCCAGCAGCAAATTAAAGGGCACCGGGGAGCTGTTTTTT.

This clone has just a few counts. The identical CDR3 is also encoded by other nucleotide sequences in the sample. The rearrangement joins TRBV7-9 to TRBJ1-1; no reliable D call. In germline, CDR1 is SEHNR, CDR2 FQNEAQ (reference sequence). The CDR3 sequence is 13 residues long. V lost 1 base to trimming and J lost 1 base, with 4 bases between them. CDR3 bases: TGTGCCAGCAGCTTAGAAGGGAACACTGAAGCTTTCTTT. This encodes CASSLEGNTEAFF.

The chain has TRBV9 and TRBJ2-2; 8 bases map to TRBD1. V lost 3 bases and J lost 7; bases outside the gene matches: 8. This CDR3 region has 15 residues. The germline V gene encodes CDR1 SGDLS and CDR2 YYNGEE. CDR3 nucleotide sequence: TGTGCCAGCAGCGCTAGACAGGGGATCGGCGGGGAGCTGTTTTTT. Amino acids: CASSARQGIGGELFF.

The chain has TRBV19 and TRBJ1-2, with D uncertain. Germline CDR1 and CDR2: LNHDA and SQIVND (reference sequence). The CDR3 is 11 amino acids. With 7 bases removed from V and 11 bases from J, the gap between germline ends came to 14 bases. CDR3 bases: TGTGCCAGTACCGAAGAACAACAATACACCTTC. This translates into CASTEEQQYTF. Drawing the rest from reference TRBV19 and TRBJ1-2, the complete variable domain is DGGITQSPKYLFRKEGQNVTLSCEQNLNHDAMYWYRQDPGQGLRLIYYSQIVNDFQKGDIAEGYSVSREKKESFPLTVTSAQKNPTAFYLCASTEEQQYTFGSGTRLTVV.

This clone showed up just a few times. Other DNA sequences in the same sample also yield this CDR3. The chain links TRBV7-9 to TRBJ1-1; D gene ambiguous. The V gene's germline CDR1 is SEHNR and CDR2 FQNEAQ (reference sequence). The CDR3 loop spans 11 amino acids. Trimming removed 8 bases at V and 8 bases at J, with 12 bases between. Written as DNA, the CDR3 is TGTGCCAGCCAATGGCTTGAGGAAGCTTTCTTT. The encoded protein is CASQWLEEAFF.

This clone was found once. J is TRBJ1-3 and V is TRBV7-3; 9 positions agree with TRBD1. J gave up 0 bases and V 5 bases, and 5 bases lay outside the gene matches. The CDR3 covers 16 residues. Per germline, CDR1 SGHTA and CDR2 FQGTGA. CDR3 sequence reads: CASSPWGQGSGNTIYF. The CDR3, as DNA: TGTGCCAGCAGCCCCTGGGGACAGGGCTCTGGAAACACCATATATTTT.

The gene calls are TRBV5-1 and TRBJ2-5; 7 nucleotides agree with TRBD1. In germline, CDR1 is SGHRS, CDR2 YFSETQ. The trim removed 5 bases at V and 9 bases at J, leaving 13 bases unmatched. The CDR3 contains 14 residues. CDR3 nucleotide sequence: TGCGCCAGCAGGAACACAGGGGAGAGTAAGGCCCAGTACTTC. Translation: CASRNTGESKAQYF.

The chain carries TRBV7-9 and TRBJ1-1; D possibly corresponds to TRBD1 (5 bases). V gave up 3 bases and J gave up 5 bases, with 10 bases separating them. This CDR3 is built from 13 residues. CDR1 SEHNR and CDR2 FQNEAQ come from the germline V gene (reference sequence). CDR3 loop: CASSFTGDTEAFF. CDR3 in DNA: TGTGCCAGCAGCTTCACAGGAGATACTGAAGCTTTCTTT. Full variable domain (rest looked up from reference TRBV7-9 and TRBJ1-1): DTGVSQNPRHKITKRGQNVTFRCDPISEHNRLYWYRQTLGQGPEFLTYFQNEAQLEKSRLLSDRFSAERPKGSFSTLEIQRTEQGDSAMYLCASSFTGDTEAFFGQGTRLTVV.

This clone was counted between two and nine times. The V call is TRBV4-1, the J call TRBJ2-7; 12 positions agree with TRBD1. This CDR3 has 15 residues. V shed 5 bases and J 6 bases; nucleotides not matched to a gene: 8. Germline V gene data show CDR1 as MGHRA and CDR2 as YSYEKL. The CDR3 DNA reads TGCGCCAGCAGCGTTTCCGGGACAGGGGGCCGCGAGCAGTACTTC. Encoded protein: CASSVSGTGGREQYF.

This rearrangement joins TRBV9 to TRBJ2-1; 11 bases map to TRBD2. The CDR3 sequence is 16 residues long. The V and J ends lost 2 bases and 8 bases, in that order; junction bases with no gene match: 9. In germline, CDR1 is SGDLS, CDR2 YYNGEE. CDR3 nucleotides: TGTGCCAGCAGCGTGGAACTAGCGGGAGCTCTCTATGAGCAGTTCTTC. It yields the protein CASSVELAGALYEQFF.

This chain links TRBV19 with TRBJ2-7; D might be TRBD2 (6 bases). This CDR3 region has 14 residues. CDR1 is LNHDA, CDR2 SQIVND, per germline (reference sequence). V shed 1 base and J shed 3 bases, with 10 bases lying between them. CDR3 sequence reads: CASSIAAGNYEQYF. DNA for the CDR3: TGTGCCAGTAGTATAGCTGCGGGAAACTACGAGCAGTACTTC.

The chain recombines TRBV5-4 with TRBJ2-5, with 7 bases identical to TRBD1. The V gene end was trimmed by 4 bases and the J gene end by 5 bases; junction bases not matched to a gene: 8. The CDR3 length is 14 residues. Germline CDR1 is SGHNT and CDR2 is YYREEE (reference sequence). CDR3: CASSNRQGGETQYF. The CDR3 nucleotides are TGTGCCAGCAGCAACCGACAGGGTGGGGAGACCCAGTACTTC.

This clone was seen a few times. This rearrangement joins TRBV7-2 to TRBJ2-3, with D possibly being TRBD2 (6 bases). The germline CDR1 and CDR2 sequences are SGHTA and FQGNSA. The CDR3 runs to 15 residues. Trimming pared 0 bases from V and 3 bases from J, leaving 10 bases between. CDR3 sequence (DNA): TGTGCCAGCAGCTTAGCGTTAGCGGTAACAGATACGCAGTATTTT. Its protein is CASSLALAVTDTQYF.

This clone was recorded only once. The V call is TRBV25-1, the J call TRBJ2-2, with 7 bases that match TRBD2. This CDR3 has 17 residues. J gave up 2 bases and V 3 bases, and 9 bases lay outside the gene matches. Germline values: CDR1 MGHDK, CDR2 SYGVNS. The CDR3 protein is CASSDSNLAANTGELFF. CDR3 sequence (DNA): TGTGCCAGCAGTGACTCTAACCTAGCGGCTAACACCGGGGAGCTGTTTTTT. The full variable domain, rest sourced from reference TRBV25-1 and TRBJ2-2, is EADIYQTPRYLVIGTGKKITLECSQTMGHDKMYWYQQDPGMELHLIHYSYGVNSTEKGDLSSESTVSRIRTEHFPLTLESARPSHTSQYLCASSDSNLAANTGELFFGEGSRLTVL.

V usage is TRBV7-8 and J usage is TRBJ1-5, with D perhaps TRBD1 (5 bases). Looked up from germline, CDR1 is SGHVS and CDR2 is FQNEAQ. The CDR3 has 14 residues. Trimming cost V 0 bases and J 6 bases, with 9 bases left between them. The CDR3 nucleotides read TGTGCCAGCAGCTTAGCGACGGGGACTCAGCCCCAGCATTTT. This translates into CASSLATGTQPQHF.

The V and J genes are TRBV15 and TRBJ1-2; D gene uncertain. The CDR3 totals 11 residues. CDR1 is LNHNV, CDR2 YYDKDF, per germline (reference sequence). V was pared by 7 bases and J by 8 bases, with 11 bases between. The CDR3, as DNA: TGTGCCACCAAGGGCACCTACGGCTACACCTTC. As protein: CATKGTYGYTF.